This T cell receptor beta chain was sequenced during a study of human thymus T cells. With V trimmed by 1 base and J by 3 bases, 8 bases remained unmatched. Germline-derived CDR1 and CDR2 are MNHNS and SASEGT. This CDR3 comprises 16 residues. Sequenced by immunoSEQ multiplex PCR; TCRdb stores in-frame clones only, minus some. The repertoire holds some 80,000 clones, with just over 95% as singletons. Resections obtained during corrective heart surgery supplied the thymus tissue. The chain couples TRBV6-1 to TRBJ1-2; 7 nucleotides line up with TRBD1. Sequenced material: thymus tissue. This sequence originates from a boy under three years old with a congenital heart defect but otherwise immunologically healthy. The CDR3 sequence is CASSEGDRRFYYGYTF. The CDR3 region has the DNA TGTGCCAGCAGTGAAGGGGACAGAAGGTTCTACTATGGCTACACCTTC.